This T cell receptor (beta chain) originates from a study of post-analysis software for immune sequencing data. Study as a whole: Both relapsing-remitting and secondary progressive multiple sclerosis featured among the disease courses, as did progressive-relapsing multiple sclerosis.

TCR beta libraries were prepared from cDNA with unique molecular identifiers. When about 0.95 to 10 million T cells were used, they gave about 490,000 cDNA molecules. MiXCR, applied by TCRdb to the PCR reads, yields one record per CDR3 protein. This table has hundreds of thousands of distinct CDR3 sequences, 44% appearing once. On this clonotype itself: Its antigen is still unknown.

V gave up 8 bases and J gave up 2 bases, with 15 bases separating them. CDR3 length: 14 amino acids. Study-level results: Relative to controls, patients had roughly five TRBV segments at higher frequency, with TRBV5-6, TRBV5-1 and TRBV20-1 among these. Under F measure analysis, samples from one preparation batch co-clustered strongly. Compared with controls, patients showed significantly lower normalized Chao1 diversity.

This chain joins TRBV12-3 or TRBV12-4 and TRBJ1-2; perhaps TRBD1 as D (5 bases). The receptor comes from a girl aged 5 to 17 with multiple sclerosis. The specimen sequenced was blood. The CDR3 DNA reads as TGTGCCAGCGGCTACAGGATCCTGAACTATGGCTACACCTTC. Amino acids: CASGYRILNYGYTF.